One and the same sample provided the 22 T cell receptor beta chains below, sequenced in a study of Ad26.COV2.S vaccination and SARS-CoV-2 variants. Indicated treatment: around 19 received Ad26.COV2.S at low or high dose, single or two shots; roughly 5 received placebo; per-sample allocation not given. Day 63 following the first vaccine or placebo injection was when the samples were taken. Clones were read by immunoSEQ multiplex PCR, and TCRdb kept only the in-frame ones, dropping some. The data hold 300,000 to 400,000 clones, with about nine tenths observed a single time. The material was peripheral blood, obtained in a trial of Ad26.COV2.S vaccine versus placebo. The receptors originated from a person between 18 and 65 years old who received the Ad26.COV2.S COVID-19 vaccine or a placebo.

This chain joins TRBV6-1 and TRBJ2-7, with D unclear. Trimming shortened V by 2 bases and J by 0 bases, and 8 bases separated the two germline ends. Per germline, CDR1 MNHNS and CDR2 SASEGT. The CDR3 spans 14 residues. CDR3 region: CASSEIGFSYEQYF. CDR3 DNA sequence: TGTGCCAGCAGTGAAATCGGATTCTCCTACGAGCAGTACTTC.

The J gene is TRBJ1-1, the V gene TRBV5-1; D ambiguous. CDR3 length equals 15 residues. V was trimmed by 7 bases and J by 1 base, leaving 17 bases between them. Germline loops: CDR1 SGHRS, CDR2 YFSETQ. In DNA, the CDR3 is TGCGCCAGCGACGAGGGAAAGAGGGAGAACACTGAAGCTTTCTTT. Protein product: CASDEGKRENTEAFF. Full variable domain (remainder filled in from reference TRBV5-1 and TRBJ1-1): KAGVTQTPRYLIKTRGQQVTLSCSPISGHRSVSWYQQTPGQGLQFLFEYFSETQRNKGNFPGRFSGRQFSNSRSEMNVSTLELGDSALYLCASDEGKRENTEAFFGQGTRLTVV.

The V and J genes are TRBV10-3 and TRBJ2-5; TRBD2 matches at 9 bases. Germline trimming cut 0 bases from V and 5 bases from J; bases unmatched to any gene: 7. This CDR3 spans 16 amino acids. Per germline, CDR1 ENHRY and CDR2 SYGVKD. The CDR3: CAISESSGSDRETQYF. For the CDR3, the DNA is TGTGCCATCAGTGAGTCTAGCGGGAGCGATCGGGAGACCCAGTACTTC.

The genes are TRBV6-5 and TRBJ1-4; the D is unclear. CDR3 length: 16 residues. Germline values: CDR1 MNHEY, CDR2 SVGAGI. Trimming removed 0 bases at V and 4 bases at J, with 12 bases between. The chain's CDR3 is CASSYSVTGLNEKLFF. The DNA for the CDR3 is TGTGCCAGCAGTTACTCGGTGACCGGACTTAATGAAAAACTGTTTTTT.

The chain joins TRBV5-1 to TRBJ1-1; no definite D call. Trimming removed 5 bases at V and 6 bases at J, with 17 bases between. The germline CDR1 and CDR2 sequences are SGHRS and YFSETQ. The CDR3 is 14 residues long. The CDR3 DNA reads TGCGCCAGCAGGGTTCAGACTGGGCCCTCTGAAGCTTTCTTT. Translating gives CASRVQTGPSEAFF.

The J gene is TRBJ2-7, the V gene TRBV13; 9 bases fit TRBD1. V gave up 4 bases and J gave up 4 bases; unmatched junction bases: 11. The germline CDR1 and CDR2 sequences are PRHDT and FYEKMQ (reference sequence). The CDR3 spans 16 residues. The CDR3 DNA follows: TGTGCCAGCAGCTCTCGTATACAGGGGGCAAGTTACGAGCAGTACTTC. This translates into CASSSRIQGASYEQYF.

The chain links TRBV11-3 to TRBJ1-1; D remains ambiguous. Germline values: CDR1 SGHNT, CDR2 YENEEA. This CDR3 has 13 amino acids. The germline V and J ends were trimmed by 2 bases and 1 base, with 5 bases remaining between them. CDR3 region: CASSLNRNTEAFF. DNA for the CDR3: TGTGCCAGCAGCTTAAACAGGAACACTGAAGCTTTCTTT.

The J gene is TRBJ1-1, the V gene TRBV6-5; the D gene is possibly TRBD1 (5 bases). V was shortened by 5 bases and J by 1 base, with 8 bases between the two germline ends. Germline V gene sequence: CDR1 MNHEY, CDR2 SVGAGI. The CDR3 is 13 amino acids. The CDR3: CASSNTGNTEAFF. The CDR3 nucleotides are TGTGCCAGCAGTAATACAGGGAACACTGAAGCTTTCTTT.

This chain connects TRBV13 to TRBJ2-7, with TRBD1 matching 10 bases. The CDR3 length is 15 residues. Germline values: CDR1 PRHDT, CDR2 FYEKMQ (reference sequence). V shed 4 bases, J shed 3 bases, and the junction held 6 bases outside the gene matches. CDR3 DNA: TGTGCCAGCAGCTCCTCCGGGACAGGGGTCTACGAGCAGTACTTC. Its translation: CASSSSGTGVYEQYF.

This clone was counted a single time. This rearrangement joins TRBV3-1 (or the pseudogene TRBV3-2) to TRBJ2-2, with D possibly being TRBD2 (6 bases). V was cut by 2 bases and J by 3 bases, with 10 bases left in between. The CDR3 runs 15 residues. In germline, CDR1 is LGHDT, CDR2 YNNKEL (reference sequence). This chain's CDR3 is CASSQRSSDTGELFF. The CDR3, as DNA: TGTGCCAGCAGCCAAAGATCTAGCGACACCGGGGAGCTGTTTTTT.

This chain joins TRBV4-3 and TRBJ2-4; D is ambiguous. V shed 1 base and J shed 0 bases, with 10 bases lying between them. This CDR3 is 16 amino acids long. Looked up from germline, CDR1 is LGHNA and CDR2 is YSLEER. The CDR3 region has the DNA TGCGCCAGCAGCCAAGGGGGTCGCGTAGCCAAAAACATTCAGTACTTC. It specifies CASSQGGRVAKNIQYF.

The chain carries TRBV6-6 and TRBJ1-4; unclear D gene. The CDR3 covers 15 residues. Germline loops: CDR1 MNHNY, CDR2 SVGAGI (reference sequence). Trimming took off 5 bases at V and 3 bases at J, with 13 bases between the two ends. The CDR3, as DNA: TGTGCCAGCAGTCCGACATGGGGATCTAATGAAAAACTGTTTTTT. This codes for CASSPTWGSNEKLFF.

The rearrangement joins TRBV28 to TRBJ2-7; possible D gene TRBD1, 6 bases. V shed 7 bases and J shed 2 bases, with 12 bases lying between them. Germline V gene sequence: CDR1 MDHEN, CDR2 SYDVKM. The CDR3 extends over 13 amino acids. CDR3 residues: CASITTGTYEQYF. CDR3 coding DNA: TGTGCCAGCATCACGACAGGAACCTACGAGCAGTACTTC.

This clone has only one observation. The J gene is TRBJ2-7, the V gene TRBV27; D may be TRBD1 (6 bases). Trimming removed 10 bases at V and 5 bases at J, with 12 bases between. Per germline, CDR1 MNHEY and CDR2 SMNVEV (reference sequence). The CDR3 extends over 11 amino acids. CDR3 sequence reads: CATSQGHEQYF. In DNA form, the CDR3 reads TGTGCCACTTCACAGGGCCACGAGCAGTACTTC.

The chain is built from TRBV5-4 and TRBJ1-1, with D hard to call. Trimming pared 0 bases from V and 7 bases from J, leaving 10 bases between. Germline assignment: CDR1 SGHNT and CDR2 YYREEE (reference sequence). The CDR3 covers 13 residues. Here the CDR3 DNA reads TGTGCCAGCAGCTTGGAACAGCACGGTGAAGCTTTCTTT. Encoded protein: CASSLEQHGEAFF. The entire variable domain, with the rest obtained from reference TRBV5-4 and TRBJ1-1, is as follows: ETGVTQSPTHLIKTRGQQVTLRCSSQSGHNTVSWYQQALGQGPQFIFQYYREEENGRGNFPPRFSGLQFPNYSSELNVNALELDDSALYLCASSLEQHGEAFFGQGTRLTVV.

The chain uses TRBV15 and TRBJ2-1; maybe TRBD1 (5 bases). CDR1 is LNHNV and CDR2 is YYDKDF in the germline V gene (reference sequence). CDR3 size: 12 residues. V shed 0 bases and J shed 12 bases, with 9 bases lying between them. DNA for the CDR3: TGTGCCACCAGCAGAGAAGGGGTCGTGCAGTTCTTC. Translation: CATSREGVVQFF.

The CDR3 spells CASSPLQGGNTGELFF. CDR3 sequence (DNA): TGTGCCAGCAGTCCCCTCCAGGGAGGAAACACCGGGGAGCTGTTTTTT. The V and J genes are TRBV27 and TRBJ2-2; tentative D call: TRBD2 (6 bases). The CDR3 extends over 16 amino acids. Germline V gene sequence: CDR1 MNHEY, CDR2 SMNVEV (reference sequence). Trimming removed 5 bases from V and 2 bases from J, with 15 bases in between.

The chain carries TRBV19 and TRBJ1-5; tentative D call: TRBD1 (6 bases). This CDR3 has 16 amino acids. V was cut by 3 bases and J by 6 bases, with 18 bases left in between. Germline values: CDR1 LNHDA, CDR2 SQIVND (reference sequence). The CDR3 sequence is CASSIVARGAGQPQHF. CDR3 in DNA: TGTGCCAGTAGTATTGTCGCCAGGGGAGCAGGTCAGCCCCAGCATTTT.

J is TRBJ1-2 and V is TRBV5-1; 8 bases are shared with TRBD1. V was clipped by 0 bases and J by 0 bases; unmatched bases: 4. The CDR3 spans 16 residues. Germline V gives CDR1 SGHRS, CDR2 YFSETQ. The CDR3 sequence is CASSLEGQATNYGYTF. CDR3 sequence (DNA): TGCGCCAGCAGCTTGGAGGGACAGGCCACTAACTATGGCTACACCTTC.

About this clone: Other DNA sequences of this sample code for an identical CDR3. The V call is TRBV2, the J call TRBJ1-1, with 7 positions matching TRBD1. Germline V lookup: CDR1 SNHLY, CDR2 FYNNEI. This CDR3 comprises 13 residues. Trimming took 6 bases from V and 2 from J; bases not matched to a gene: 3. The DNA of the CDR3 is TGTGCCAGCAGAGACAGGGAAAACACTGAAGCTTTCTTT. Its protein product is CASRDRENTEAFF.

The chain couples TRBV5-6 to TRBJ2-1, with D perhaps matching TRBD2 (5 bases). CDR1 is SGHDT and CDR2 is YYEEEE in the germline V gene. The CDR3 covers 12 residues. Trimming pared 3 bases from V and 7 bases from J, leaving 8 bases between. The DNA for the CDR3 is TGTGCCAGCAGCTCCCCGGGGAATGAGCAGTTCTTC. This encodes CASSSPGNEQFF.

This chain links TRBV5-4 with TRBJ2-7, with TRBD2 as a possible D gene (7 bases). Germline V CDR1 and CDR2: SGHNT, YYREEE (reference sequence). Trimming stripped 4 bases from V and 7 bases from J, with 21 bases between. The CDR3 totals 15 residues. The CDR3 loop reads CASSPAGDTIEEQYF. The CDR3 bases are TGTGCCAGCAGCCCGGCGGGGGACACTATTGAAGAGCAGTACTTC.